Presented here are 11 T cell receptor beta chains from one specimen sequenced in a study of CD8 T cells in Susac syndrome (dated by TCRdb to between 2017 and 2020). Library preparation was by the immunoSEQ multiplex PCR assay. RNA was extracted with the RNeasy kit and roughly 0.45 to 1 ug was reverse transcribed using random hexamers. Using fastp at Q25 and MiXCR, TCRdb reprocessed the public reads and kept productive beta chains. Every entry covers one CDR3 protein and lists the most common genes and DNA from its rows. This sample comprises 100,000 to 150,000 distinct CDR3 sequences, approximately 95% of them detected only once. The top ten constitute roughly 0.3% of the sample. The sequencing sample was made of CD8+ T cells from PBMCs. These receptors came from a human donor with multiple sclerosis.

This chain connects TRBV27 to TRBJ1-2; TRBD1 is a possible D gene (6 bases). The CDR3 has 12 amino acids. The germline CDR1 and CDR2 sequences are MNHEY and SMNVEV (reference sequence). V lost 5 bases and J 8 bases, leaving 12 bases between the germline ends. The CDR3 loop reads CASSPGGTGYTF. In nucleotides, the CDR3 is TGTGCCAGCAGTCCCGGCGGGACAGGCTACACCTTC.

The chain links TRBV6-1 to TRBJ1-1; D perhaps matches TRBD1 (5 bases). CDR1 MNHNS and CDR2 SASEGT come from the germline V gene. The CDR3 length is 13 residues. The V gene lost 7 bases and the J gene lost 7 bases, with 16 bases spanning the gap. CDR3 protein: CASILGRGGEAFF. CDR3 nucleotides: TGTGCCAGCATCCTTGGGAGGGGCGGTGAAGCTTTCTTT.

This chain connects TRBV4-2 to TRBJ2-7; a weak D match, TRBD2 (7 bases). Germline V lookup: CDR1 LGHNA, CDR2 YNFKEQ. V was cut by 0 bases and J by 6 bases, with 15 bases left in between. CDR3 length equals 15 residues. The CDR3 region is CASSQERGGAAEQYF. In DNA form, the CDR3 reads TGTGCCAGCAGCCAAGAAAGAGGGGGGGCCGCCGAGCAGTACTTC.

DNA for the CDR3: TGTGCCACCAGTGATACTAGCGGGAGAGCCTACGAGCAGTACGTC. The encoded protein is CATSDTSGRAYEQYV. The V gene is TRBV24-1, the J gene TRBJ2-7, with 11 bases identical to TRBD2. Trimming at V came to 3 bases and at J to 2 bases, leaving 2 bases not matched to a gene. The CDR3 runs 15 residues. CDR1 and CDR2 (germline): KGHDR, SFDVKD.

The genes are TRBV13 and TRBJ1-4; 9 nucleotides line up with TRBD1. This CDR3 comprises 16 residues. V lost 5 bases, J lost 8 bases, and 12 bases stayed unmatched. Germline loops: CDR1 PRHDT, CDR2 FYEKMQ (reference sequence). CDR3 DNA: TGTGCCAGCAGCCCTCCCCCCGGGACAGGGTCGGAAAAACTGTTTTTT. Its protein product is CASSPPPGTGSEKLFF.

This chain connects TRBV19 to TRBJ2-1, with a possible D match to TRBD1 (5 bases). CDR3 length equals 13 residues. The ends were cut back, 3 bases at V and 8 bases at J, with 11 bases in the middle. Germline V gene lookup returns CDR1 LNHDA and CDR2 SQIVND (reference sequence). CDR3 DNA: TGTGCCAGTAGTATCCTGTTAGGGGATGAGCAGTTCTTC. Translation gives CASSILLGDEQFF.

CDR3 loop: CASKLWTGTISYEQYV. The CDR3 DNA reads as TGTGCCAGCAAGCTCTGGACCGGGACAATCTCCTACGAGCAGTACGTC. The genes are TRBV5-6 and TRBJ2-7; possibly TRBD1 for D (6 bases). The CDR3 extends over 16 amino acids. The V gene's germline CDR1 is SGHDT and CDR2 YYEEEE. V shed 6 bases and J shed 0 bases, with 19 bases lying between them.

This chain uses TRBV2 with TRBJ1-2; TRBD1 aligns across 9 bases. CDR1 is SNHLY and CDR2 is FYNNEI in the germline V gene. The trim removed 6 bases at V and 4 bases at J, leaving 9 bases unmatched. The CDR3 extends over 15 amino acids. Here the CDR3 reads CASRTAGTGPYGYTF. CDR3 nucleotides: TGTGCCAGCAGGACAGCTGGGACAGGGCCCTATGGCTACACCTTC.

V and J are TRBV7-9 and TRBJ2-7; D not resolved. The CDR3 loop spans 13 amino acids. CDR1 and CDR2 (germline): SEHNR, FQNEAQ (reference sequence). V lost 4 bases, J lost 1 base, and 8 bases lay in between. CDR3 in amino acids: CASSWSGSYEQYV. The CDR3 nucleotides read TGTGCCAGCAGCTGGTCAGGTTCCTACGAGCAGTACGTC.

The V and J genes are TRBV6-5 and TRBJ2-7, with D maybe TRBD2 (7 bases). The CDR3 has 13 residues. V gave up 7 bases and J gave up 6 bases, with 16 bases separating them. Germline V gene data show CDR1 as MNHEY and CDR2 as SVGAGI. CDR3 in DNA: TGTGCCAGCACCAAGGGGGGGGGCGCCGAGCAGTACTTC. Translating it yields CASTKGGGAEQYF.

The chain recombines TRBV7-9 with TRBJ2-1, with D unresolved. Trimming took 1 base from V and 4 from J, leaving 8 bases between them. Germline CDR1 SEHNR, CDR2 FQNEAQ (reference sequence). This CDR3 region has 14 residues. The chain's CDR3 is CASSLGSGYNEQFF. The CDR3 coding sequence is TGTGCCAGCAGCTTAGGGTCCGGATACAATGAGCAGTTCTTC.